These 28 T cell receptor beta chains were all obtained from the same sample, sequenced in a study of cytomegalovirus exposure and HLA in healthy donors. Primers: 60 Vbeta forward and 13 Jbeta reverse. The repertoire was sequenced with immunoSEQ multiplex PCR; TCRdb's copy has only in-frame clones and lacks some. The sample shows around 190,000 clones, around 81% of them seen only once. The sequencing sample was made of PBMCs. Every receptor here comes from a man aged 25 to 40 in good health and CMV-seronegative.

This clone was detected a few times. The V and J genes are TRBV27 and TRBJ2-7, with TRBD2 as a possible D gene (7 bases). The CDR3 spans 13 residues. Germline V lookup: CDR1 MNHEY, CDR2 SMNVEV (reference sequence). V shed 0 bases and J shed 6 bases, with 9 bases lying between them. CDR3 amino acids: CASSLSGGGEQYF. DNA of the CDR3: TGTGCCAGCAGTTTATCAGGGGGGGGCGAGCAGTACTTC.

The chain couples TRBV13 to TRBJ2-1; a possible D gene is TRBD2 (6 bases). The CDR3 has 16 amino acids. Germline CDR1 reads PRHDT; CDR2 reads FYEKMQ (reference sequence). V lost 5 bases to trimming and J lost 2 bases, with 16 bases between them. As DNA, the CDR3 is TGTGCCAGCAGCCCGGGCGTAGCGGCAACCTACAATGAGCAGTTCTTC. It codes for CASSPGVAATYNEQFF.

This clone was seen a single time. The chain uses TRBV19 and TRBJ1-5; 11 bases are a match to TRBD1. The trim removed 5 bases at V and 1 base at J, leaving 4 bases unmatched. Germline CDR1 reads LNHDA; CDR2 reads SQIVND (reference sequence). The CDR3 has 16 amino acids. The CDR3 loop reads CASSVGQGASNQPQHF. The CDR3 DNA is TGTGCCAGTAGTGTCGGACAGGGGGCCAGCAATCAGCCCCAGCATTTT.

V is TRBV5-1 and J is TRBJ2-7, with D unresolved. Germline V gene data show CDR1 as SGHRS and CDR2 as YFSETQ. Trimming removed 2 bases at V and 0 bases at J, with 9 bases between. The CDR3 sequence is 14 residues long. This CDR3 reads CASSFGWSSYEQYF. CDR3 nucleotides: TGCGCCAGCAGCTTTGGTTGGAGCTCCTACGAGCAGTACTTC.

This clone was counted once. The chain employs TRBV7-8 and TRBJ2-1; 11 bases fit TRBD2. V shed 2 bases and J 8 bases; nucleotides not matched to a gene: 5. The V gene's germline CDR1 is SGHVS and CDR2 FQNEAQ. CDR3 length equals 15 residues. This CDR3 reads CASSLTSGRVDEQFF. CDR3 nucleotides: TGTGCCAGCAGCTTAACTAGCGGGAGAGTGGATGAGCAGTTCTTC. Full variable domain (missing parts from reference TRBV7-8 and TRBJ2-1): GAGVSQSPRYKVAKRGQDVALRCDPISGHVSLFWYQQALGQGPEFLTYFQNEAQLDKSGLPSDRFFAERPEGSVSTLKIQRTQQEDSAVYLCASSLTSGRVDEQFFGPGTRLTVL.

This clone was counted once. The chain uses TRBV27 and TRBJ1-2; 9 bases are shared with TRBD1. V shed 0 bases, J shed 2 bases, and the junction held 7 bases outside the gene matches. The CDR3 loop spans 17 amino acids. The germline V gene encodes CDR1 MNHEY and CDR2 SMNVEV (reference sequence). The CDR3 sequence is CASSLSGGTGLNYGYTF. DNA for the CDR3: TGTGCCAGCAGTTTATCGGGAGGGACAGGGCTGAACTATGGCTACACCTTC.

The chain combines TRBV30 with TRBJ1-1, with a weak D call TRBD1 (6 bases). Trimming shortened V by 0 bases and J by 5 bases, and 16 bases separated the two germline ends. Per germline, CDR1 GTSNPN and CDR2 SVGIG (reference sequence). This CDR3 has 15 residues. The CDR3 protein is CAWSVRVRRGTEAFF. The DNA for the CDR3 is TGTGCCTGGAGTGTAAGGGTGCGCAGGGGTACTGAAGCTTTCTTT. Drawing the rest from reference TRBV30 and TRBJ1-1, the complete variable domain is SQTIHQWPATLVQPVGSPLSLECTVEGTSNPNLYWYRQAAGRGLQLLFYSVGIGQISSEVPQNLSASRPQDRQFILSSKKLLLSDSGFYLCAWSVRVRRGTEAFFGQGTRLTVV.

The gene calls are TRBV7-9 and TRBJ2-3; D unclear. Germline CDR1 is SEHNR and CDR2 is FQNEAQ (reference sequence). V was shortened by 5 bases and J by 4 bases, with 19 bases between the two germline ends. This CDR3 spans 16 amino acids. CDR3 loop: CASSDASAAGSDTQYF. The CDR3 region has the DNA TGTGCCAGCAGCGACGCTTCCGCGGCTGGCTCAGATACGCAGTATTTT.

This clone was observed once. The V call is TRBV7-9, the J call TRBJ1-3; no definite D call. Germline V CDR1 and CDR2: SEHNR, FQNEAQ (reference sequence). The CDR3 sequence is 17 residues long. V was clipped by 1 base and J by 2 bases, with 15 bases between them. CDR3 sequence: CASSLDRSGPTGNTIYF. The CDR3 region has the DNA TGTGCCAGCAGCTTAGACCGCTCCGGTCCCACTGGAAACACCATATATTTT.

The V call is TRBV27, the J call TRBJ2-7; 8 bases align to TRBD2. J lost 5 bases, V lost 5 bases, and 8 bases had no gene match. Germline values: CDR1 MNHEY, CDR2 SMNVEV (reference sequence). This CDR3 has 14 residues. CDR3 residues: CASSLGTRRHEQYF. The CDR3 bases are TGTGCCAGCAGTCTCGGGACTAGGAGGCACGAGCAGTACTTC.

The chain joins TRBV29-1 to TRBJ2-1; D is perhaps TRBD1 (6 bases). CDR3 length: 15 amino acids. Trimming cost V 3 bases and J 8 bases, with 20 bases left between them. Germline V lookup: CDR1 SQVTM, CDR2 ANQGSEA. CDR3 DNA: TGCAGCGTTGAGTCTTCTATCACAGGGCCCGATGAGCAGTTCTTC. This encodes CSVESSITGPDEQFF.

CDR3 DNA: TGTGCCAGCAGCCCTCTCGTGACAGGAGAAGCTTTCTTT. Translated, it gives CASSPLVTGEAFF. This rearrangement joins TRBV4-2 to TRBJ1-1; D perhaps matches TRBD1 (6 bases). Trimming took 4 bases from V and 8 from J, leaving 14 bases between them. Per the germline V gene, CDR1 is LGHNA and CDR2 is YNFKEQ. The CDR3 is 13 amino acids.

This clone was recorded once. The gene calls are TRBV7-2 and TRBJ2-1; no reliable D call. This CDR3 comprises 14 residues. Germline-derived CDR1 and CDR2 are SGHTA and FQGNSA. V was trimmed by 7 bases and J by 5 bases, leaving 15 bases between them. CDR3: CASTFPGADNEQFF. The CDR3 coding sequence is TGTGCCAGCACTTTCCCCGGTGCGGACAATGAGCAGTTCTTC.

The chain employs TRBV9 and TRBJ2-3; 9 nucleotides line up with TRBD2. Germline values: CDR1 SGDLS, CDR2 YYNGEE. The V segment lost 5 bases and the J segment 5 bases; nucleotides outside the gene matches: 6. The CDR3 loop spans 14 amino acids. The CDR3 DNA is TGTGCCAGCAGTAAGGCGGGAGGGGTAGATACGCAGTATTTT. Amino acid sequence: CASSKAGGVDTQYF.

The CDR3 sequence: CASSYRTGEDSPLHF. DNA for the CDR3: TGTGCCAGCAGTTACAGGACAGGGGAAGATTCACCCCTCCACTTT. J is TRBJ1-6 and V is TRBV6-5; 9 bases match TRBD1. CDR1 is MNHEY, CDR2 SVGAGI, per germline. The ends lost 2 bases at V and 8 bases at J; junction bases unmatched: 4. The CDR3 loop spans 15 amino acids.

This clone was counted ten times or more. The chain joins TRBV10-2 to TRBJ2-1; 7 positions match TRBD2. The CDR3 spans 15 residues. Per the germline V gene, CDR1 is WSHSY and CDR2 is SAAADI. J lost 8 bases, V lost 10 bases, and 17 bases had no gene match. For the CDR3, the DNA is TGCGCCACCGGTGAAGCGGGAAAGTACGTCGATGAGCAGTTCTTC. This gives the protein CATGEAGKYVDEQFF.

This clone was seen only once. This chain joins TRBV5-1 and TRBJ2-1; TRBD2 matches at 8 bases. CDR1 is SGHRS, CDR2 YFSETQ, per germline. J gave up 5 bases and V 0 bases, and 7 bases lay outside the gene matches. CDR3 length equals 16 residues. In DNA, the CDR3 is TGCGCCAGCAGCTTGGGCGAGCGGGAGATAAACAATGAGCAGTTCTTC. It specifies CASSLGEREINNEQFF.

This clone occurred a few times. The chain combines TRBV27 with TRBJ2-7; 8 positions agree with TRBD1. The germline V gene has CDR1 MNHEY and CDR2 SMNVEV (reference sequence). The J segment lost 4 bases and the V segment lost 8 bases, leaving 7 bases of the junction unmatched. This CDR3 comprises 13 residues. The CDR3 DNA is TGTGCCAGCGGACAGGGACTTTATTACGAGCAGTACTTC. Protein sequence: CASGQGLYYEQYF.

The rearrangement uses TRBV7-9 and TRBJ2-7, with 10 bases matching TRBD1. The CDR3 covers 15 residues. Germline CDR1 and CDR2: SEHNR and FQNEAQ (reference sequence). With V trimmed by 5 bases and J by 0 bases, 4 bases remained unmatched. The CDR3 loop reads CASSPRDRGSYEQYF. CDR3 coding DNA: TGTGCCAGCAGCCCCCGGGACAGGGGCTCCTACGAGCAGTACTTC.

This clone appeared a few times. This chain links TRBV6-1 with TRBJ1-2; 10 bases map to TRBD1. The V segment lost 5 bases and the J segment 5 bases; nucleotides outside the gene matches: 8. This CDR3 is 15 amino acids long. Looked up from germline, CDR1 is MNHNS and CDR2 is SASEGT. CDR3 sequence (DNA): TGTGCCAGCAGTCCCAGACAGGGGGCAGGATATGGCTACACCTTC. Its protein is CASSPRQGAGYGYTF.

The CDR3 region is CASSIGLSYEQYF. The CDR3 DNA sequence: TGTGCCAGTAGTATAGGTCTGTCCTACGAGCAGTACTTC. The chain joins TRBV19 to TRBJ2-7; D remains unclear. This CDR3 spans 13 amino acids. Germline CDR1 and CDR2: LNHDA and SQIVND (reference sequence). Trimming left V 1 base short and J 1 base short, with 5 bases between.

The rearrangement links TRBV6-5 to TRBJ2-4; TRBD2 matches 8 bases. V was clipped by 0 bases and J by 10 bases; unmatched bases: 5. This CDR3 contains 14 residues. CDR1 is MNHEY, CDR2 SVGAGI, per germline. CDR3 residues: CASSYSRTSLIQYF. The CDR3 DNA reads TGTGCCAGCAGTTACTCGAGGACTAGCCTTATTCAGTACTTC.

The rearrangement links TRBV5-4 to TRBJ2-7; tentative D call: TRBD1 (5 bases). V shed 0 bases and J shed 6 bases, with 13 bases lying between them. The CDR3 is 14 residues long. The germline gives CDR1 SGHNT, CDR2 YYREEE (reference sequence). The CDR3 spells CASSLVQGFSEQYF. The CDR3 nucleotides are TGTGCCAGCAGCTTGGTCCAGGGTTTCAGCGAGCAGTACTTC.

V is TRBV7-9 and J is TRBJ1-1, with D tentatively TRBD1 (5 bases). The CDR3 contains 15 residues. Trimming removed 5 bases from V and 5 bases from J, with 18 bases in between. Germline assignment: CDR1 SEHNR and CDR2 FQNEAQ (reference sequence). The CDR3: CASSPMRGGGTEAFF. For the CDR3, the DNA is TGTGCCAGCAGCCCTATGCGGGGGGGAGGTACTGAAGCTTTCTTT.

A single count supports this clone. The CDR3 reads CASTKATYNEQFF. CDR3 coding DNA: TGTGCCAGTACAAAAGCCACCTACAATGAGCAGTTCTTC. This chain joins TRBV19 and TRBJ2-1; D gene uncertain. The CDR3 consists of 13 residues. Per germline, CDR1 LNHDA and CDR2 SQIVND (reference sequence). Trimming took 7 bases from V and 2 from J, leaving 9 bases between them.

This clone appeared a few times. The chain combines TRBV25-1 with TRBJ1-2, with 7 positions matching TRBD1. With 8 bases clipped from V and 6 bases from J, the junction kept 9 bases outside the gene matches. This CDR3 has 13 amino acids. Germline V gene sequence: CDR1 MGHDK, CDR2 SYGVNS. Written as DNA, the CDR3 is TGTGCCAGCCTGGAAGTGACAGGGCATGGCTACACCTTC. Its protein is CASLEVTGHGYTF.

V usage is TRBV5-1 and J usage is TRBJ2-7; TRBD2 might be the D (6 bases). Germline V gives CDR1 SGHRS, CDR2 YFSETQ. Trimming shortened V by 0 bases and J by 0 bases, and 16 bases separated the two germline ends. CDR3 length: 17 residues. The CDR3 sequence is CASSLDSPRGTSYEQYF. DNA for the CDR3: TGCGCCAGCAGCTTGGATTCCCCCCGGGGGACCTCCTACGAGCAGTACTTC.

The chain combines TRBV7-9 with TRBJ1-1; D is uncertain. Trimming took 3 bases from V and 2 from J, leaving 13 bases between them. Germline CDR1 SEHNR, CDR2 FQNEAQ (reference sequence). This CDR3 is 15 amino acids long. The CDR3 region is CASSLVDSSNTEAFF. The CDR3, as DNA: TGTGCCAGCAGCTTGGTTGATAGTAGCAACACTGAAGCTTTCTTT. The whole variable domain, remainder taken from reference TRBV7-9 and TRBJ1-1, is DTGVSQNPRHKITKRGQNVTFRCDPISEHNRLYWYRQTLGQGPEFLTYFQNEAQLEKSRLLSDRFSAERPKGSFSTLEIQRTEQGDSAMYLCASSLVDSSNTEAFFGQGTRLTVV.